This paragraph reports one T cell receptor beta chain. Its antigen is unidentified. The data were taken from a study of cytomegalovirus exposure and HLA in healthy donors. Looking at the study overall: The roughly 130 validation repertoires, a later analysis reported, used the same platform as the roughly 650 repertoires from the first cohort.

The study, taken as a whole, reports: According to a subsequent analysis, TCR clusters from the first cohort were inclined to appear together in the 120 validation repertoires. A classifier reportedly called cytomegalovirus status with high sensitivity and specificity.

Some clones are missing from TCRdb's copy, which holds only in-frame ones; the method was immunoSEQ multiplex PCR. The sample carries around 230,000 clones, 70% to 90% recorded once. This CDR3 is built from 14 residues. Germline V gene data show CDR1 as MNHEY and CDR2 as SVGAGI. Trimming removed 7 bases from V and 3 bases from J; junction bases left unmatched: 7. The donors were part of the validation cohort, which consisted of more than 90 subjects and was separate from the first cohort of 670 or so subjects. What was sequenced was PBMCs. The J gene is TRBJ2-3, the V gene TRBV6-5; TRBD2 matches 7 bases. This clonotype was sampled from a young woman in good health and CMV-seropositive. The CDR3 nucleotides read TGTGCCAGCACAAGCGGGATGTGGACAGATACGCAGTATTTT. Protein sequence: CASTSGMWTDTQYF.